This T cell receptor beta chain was recorded in a study of T cells in Graves' hyperthyroidism and ophthalmopathy. Study-wide results and caveats: Among clonotypes expanded in thyroid above 0.001, most were also found in blood.

This clonotype was observed a handful of times. The antigen is unknown. TCR beta CDR3 region amplification was performed from RNA transcripts. HTBI primers were used for first-round RT-PCR of the TCR CDR3. TCRdb reprocessed the multiplex PCR reads with MiXCR, giving one entry per CDR3 protein. Of about 640,000 distinct CDR3 sequences listed, more than 14% were seen once; the top ten hold approximately 12%. The study left out patients who had uncontrolled infection, other autoimmune disease, pregnancy or lactation. Diagnoses were made from clinical symptoms, serum measures (thyroxine and TRAb), thyroid ultrasound and orbital computed tomography. This CDR3 comprises 12 residues. Per the germline V gene, CDR1 is SQVTM and CDR2 is ANQGSEA. Trimming cost V 7 bases and J 1 base, with 10 bases left between them.

The V gene is TRBV29-1, the J gene TRBJ1-1, with D possibly TRBD1 on 6 matching bases. Sequencing was performed on blood. The sequence derives from a woman aged 45-65 years with Graves' ophthalmopathy. The CDR3 DNA is TGCAGCGGGGGACACCCGAACACTGAAGCTTTCTTT. Its translation is CSGGHPNTEAFF.